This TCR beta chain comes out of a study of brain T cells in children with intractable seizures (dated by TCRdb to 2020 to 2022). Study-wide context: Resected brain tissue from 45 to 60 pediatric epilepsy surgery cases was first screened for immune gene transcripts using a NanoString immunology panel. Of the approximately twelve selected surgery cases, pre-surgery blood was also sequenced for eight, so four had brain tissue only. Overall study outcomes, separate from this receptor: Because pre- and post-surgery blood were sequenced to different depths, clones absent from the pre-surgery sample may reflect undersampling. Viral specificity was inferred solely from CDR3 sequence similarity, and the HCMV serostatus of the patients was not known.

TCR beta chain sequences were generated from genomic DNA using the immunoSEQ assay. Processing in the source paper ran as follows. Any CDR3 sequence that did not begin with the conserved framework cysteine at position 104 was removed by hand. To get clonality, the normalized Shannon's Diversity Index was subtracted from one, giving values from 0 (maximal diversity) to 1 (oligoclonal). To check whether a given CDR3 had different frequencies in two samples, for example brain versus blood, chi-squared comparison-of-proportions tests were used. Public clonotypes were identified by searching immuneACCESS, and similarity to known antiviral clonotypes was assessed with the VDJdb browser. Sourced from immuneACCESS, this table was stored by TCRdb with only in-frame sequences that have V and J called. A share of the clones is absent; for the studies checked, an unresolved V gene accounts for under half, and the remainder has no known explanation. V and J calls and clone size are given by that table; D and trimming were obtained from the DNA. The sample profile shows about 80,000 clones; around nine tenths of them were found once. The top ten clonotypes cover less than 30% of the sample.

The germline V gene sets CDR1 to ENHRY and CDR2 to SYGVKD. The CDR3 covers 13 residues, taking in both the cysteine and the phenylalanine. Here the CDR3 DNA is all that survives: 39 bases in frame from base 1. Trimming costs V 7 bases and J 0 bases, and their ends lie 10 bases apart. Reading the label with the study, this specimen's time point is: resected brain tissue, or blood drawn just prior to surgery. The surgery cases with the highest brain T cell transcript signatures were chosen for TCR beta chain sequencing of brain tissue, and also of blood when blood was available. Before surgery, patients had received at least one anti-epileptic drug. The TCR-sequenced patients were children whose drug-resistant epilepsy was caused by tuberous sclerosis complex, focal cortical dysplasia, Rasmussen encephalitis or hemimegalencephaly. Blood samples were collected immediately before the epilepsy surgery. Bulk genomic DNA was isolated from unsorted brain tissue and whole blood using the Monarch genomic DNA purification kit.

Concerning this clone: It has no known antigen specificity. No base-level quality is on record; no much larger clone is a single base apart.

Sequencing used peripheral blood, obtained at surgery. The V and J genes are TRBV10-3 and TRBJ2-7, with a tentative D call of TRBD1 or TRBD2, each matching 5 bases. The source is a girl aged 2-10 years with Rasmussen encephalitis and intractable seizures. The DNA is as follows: TGTGCCATCAACGAGGGGAGCTCCTACGAGCAGTACTTC. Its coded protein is CAINEGSSYEQYF.